This T cell receptor beta chain was recovered during a study of technical replicates of blood from a handful of donors. Only in-frame clones appear in the TCRdb table, and some are missing; sequencing was by immunoSEQ multiplex PCR. The profile shows tens of thousands of clones, more than 85% of them singletons. The CDR3 sequence is 16 residues long. Losses at the gene ends were 0 bases for V and 6 bases for J; bases not matched to a gene: 5. From germline, CDR1 is WSHSY and CDR2 SAAADI. Sequenced input: T cells isolated from PBMCs. This chain uses TRBV10-2 with TRBJ2-1; 10 nucleotides align to TRBD2. This sequence was found in a human donor in good health. The CDR3 DNA reads TGCGCCAGCAGTGAGTCTAGGGCTAGCGGGAGCAATGAGCAGTTCTTC. It encodes CASSESRASGSNEQFF.